The 16 T cell receptor beta chains listed next were all sequenced from one sample in a study of Graves' ophthalmopathy and Graves' hyperthyroidism. RNA transcripts provided the template for amplifying TCR beta CDR3 regions. An opening RT-PCR round employed HTBI primers and preceded a second-round multiplex PCR. TCRdb re-derived calls from the multiplex PCR reads in MiXCR, one entry per CDR3 protein. The data contain 650,000 to 900,000 distinct CDR3 sequences, roughly 40% of them singletons. Sequenced sample: peripheral blood. The receptors originated from an adult man with Graves' ophthalmopathy.

This clonotype was observed a handful of times. V and J are TRBV19 and TRBJ2-6; a weak D match, TRBD2 (6 bases). CDR1 and CDR2 (germline): LNHDA, SQIVND (reference sequence). V was clipped by 11 bases and J by 2 bases, with 13 bases between them. The CDR3 has 14 amino acids. The CDR3 spells CASCPGAGANVLTF. CDR3 bases: TGTGCCTCCTGTCCGGGAGCTGGGGCCAACGTCCTGACTTTC.

This chain joins TRBV2 and TRBJ1-1, with D perhaps TRBD1 (5 bases). With 10 bases removed from V and 7 bases from J, the gap between germline ends came to 16 bases. The germline V gene has CDR1 SNHLY and CDR2 FYNNEI. The CDR3 consists of 12 residues. The CDR3 is CANIGALFEAFF. As DNA, the CDR3 is TGTGCCAACATTGGGGCCCTCTTTGAAGCTTTCTTT. Full variable domain (outside the CDR3, taken from reference TRBV2 and TRBJ1-1): EPEVTQTPSHQVTQMGQEVILRCVPISNHLYFYWYRQILGQKVEFLVSFYNNEISEKSEIFDDQFSVERPDGSNFTLKIRSTKLEDSAMYFCANIGALFEAFFGQGTRLTVV.

In its sample, this clonotype was seen many times. The CDR3 loop reads CASSLEGQGNAEQYF. The CDR3 DNA reads as TGTGCCAGCAGCTTAGAAGGACAGGGGAACGCCGAGCAGTACTTC. J is TRBJ2-7 and V is TRBV7-9; 9 bases map to TRBD1. The CDR3 runs to 15 residues. Germline assignment: CDR1 SEHNR and CDR2 FQNEAQ (reference sequence). V shed 1 base, J shed 6 bases, and the junction held 7 bases outside the gene matches.

This clonotype was counted ten times or more. The chain has TRBV15 and TRBJ1-2, with 8 nucleotides matching TRBD1. Germline V gene sequence: CDR1 LNHNV, CDR2 YYDKDF (reference sequence). This CDR3 region has 18 residues. V trimming: 2 bases; J trimming: 3 bases; junction bases outside the gene matches: 14. CDR3 DNA sequence: TGTGCCACCAGCAGACCGTCTATGGCCTCGACAGGGGACTATGGCTACACCTTC. It specifies CATSRPSMASTGDYGYTF.

This clonotype was observed a handful of times. The J gene is TRBJ2-7, the V gene TRBV20-1, with 10 bases aligning to TRBD1. CDR1 DFQATT and CDR2 SNEGSKA come from the germline V gene (reference sequence). V was pared by 5 bases and J by 5 bases, with 9 bases of the junction left unmatched. CDR3 length equals 14 residues. Here the CDR3 DNA reads TGCAGTGCTCTTCGGGACAGGGGAAGGGACGAGCAGTACTTC. It encodes CSALRDRGRDEQYF.

This clonotype was found a few times. The chain is built from TRBV29-1 and TRBJ1-2; unclear D gene. Germline lookup yields CDR1 SQVTM and CDR2 ANQGSEA. V was clipped by 0 bases and J by 0 bases, with 5 bases between them. This CDR3 comprises 13 residues. CDR3 DNA sequence: TGCAGCGTTGAAGACAGGCCTAACTATGGCTACACCTTC. Protein sequence: CSVEDRPNYGYTF.

The CDR3 sequence is CASSQEGARGYEQYF. The CDR3 DNA is TGCGCCAGCAGCCAAGAGGGGGCCAGGGGCTACGAGCAGTACTTC. The chain couples TRBV4-3 to TRBJ2-7; tentatively, D is TRBD1 (6 bases). The CDR3 has 15 amino acids. V gave up 0 bases and J gave up 3 bases, with 12 bases separating them. CDR1 and CDR2 from the germline V gene are LGHNA and YSLEER.

This chain links TRBV7-9 with TRBJ1-3; D is unresolved. The length of the CDR3 is 16 residues. The germline gives CDR1 SEHNR, CDR2 FQNEAQ (reference sequence). V was cut by 1 base and J by 0 bases, with 10 bases left in between. The CDR3 region is CASSLERHISGNTIYF. DNA of the CDR3: TGTGCCAGCAGCTTAGAAAGACACATCTCTGGAAACACCATATATTTT.

This clonotype was recorded at least ten times. This chain connects TRBV7-9 to TRBJ1-3; tentatively, D is TRBD1 (5 bases). The germline gives CDR1 SEHNR, CDR2 FQNEAQ (reference sequence). The CDR3 is 13 residues long. Trimming cost V 8 bases and J 7 bases, with 15 bases left between them. The CDR3, as DNA: TGTGCCAGCGTCGGGGGACGACAGAACACCATATATTTT. It encodes CASVGGRQNTIYF.

The rearrangement links TRBV20-1 to TRBJ2-3; D uncertain. CDR1 is DFQATT and CDR2 is SNEGSKA in the germline V gene (reference sequence). The CDR3 is made up of 14 amino acids. Trimming removed 2 bases at V and 4 bases at J, with 13 bases between. The CDR3 DNA sequence: TGCAGTGCTAGAAACACGGACGGCGCAGATACGCAGTATTTT. This codes for CSARNTDGADTQYF.

This clonotype was counted once. The V gene is TRBV7-2, the J gene TRBJ1-2; 9 bases are a match to TRBD1. Germline loops: CDR1 SGHTA, CDR2 FQGNSA. The CDR3 sequence is 16 residues long. The trim removed 4 bases at V and 5 bases at J, leaving 11 bases unmatched. The CDR3 DNA reads as TGTGCCAGCAGCTCGCCGGGACAGGGAAAGTGTTATGGCTACACCTTC. Translating it yields CASSSPGQGKCYGYTF.

This clonotype has ten or more counts. The rearrangement uses TRBV7-2 and TRBJ1-1; D is unclear. V was clipped by 5 bases and J by 1 base, with 14 bases between them. The CDR3 runs 15 residues. Looked up from germline, CDR1 is SGHTA and CDR2 is FQGNSA. The CDR3 here is CASSPFTAGNTEAFF. CDR3 nucleotides: TGTGCCAGCAGCCCATTTACGGCCGGGAACACTGAAGCTTTCTTT. The whole variable domain, filled in from reference TRBV7-2 and TRBJ1-1, reads GAGVSQSPSNKVTEKGKDVELRCDPISGHTALYWYRQSLGQGLEFLIYFQGNSAPDKSGLPSDRFSAERTGGSVSTLTIQRTQQEDSAVYLCASSPFTAGNTEAFFGQGTRLTVV.

The J gene is TRBJ1-1, the V gene TRBV29-1; tentatively, D is TRBD1 (6 bases). Germline CDR1 is SQVTM and CDR2 is ANQGSEA. The CDR3 extends over 15 amino acids. CDR3: CSARGSGAGNTEAFF. The DNA of the CDR3 is TGCAGTGCTCGTGGGTCGGGGGCCGGGAACACTGAAGCTTTCTTT.

The chain couples TRBV19 to TRBJ1-5, with D unclear. The CDR3 totals 15 residues. The germline V gene has CDR1 LNHDA and CDR2 SQIVND (reference sequence). Trimming removed 1 base from V and 5 bases from J, with 12 bases in between. The CDR3 is CASSIARGPDQPQHF. CDR3 nucleotides: TGTGCCAGTAGTATAGCGCGTGGGCCCGATCAGCCCCAGCATTTT.

This clonotype was recorded at least ten times. The V gene is TRBV20-1, the J gene TRBJ2-5; D gene uncertain. In germline, CDR1 is DFQATT, CDR2 SNEGSKA (reference sequence). The CDR3 contains 13 residues. The germline V and J ends were trimmed by 3 bases and 1 base, with 9 bases remaining between them. DNA for the CDR3: TGCAGTGCTAGCGACACCATCCAAGAGACCCAGTACTTC. It translates to CSASDTIQETQYF.

This clonotype was seen a few times. The gene calls are TRBV6-6 and TRBJ1-1, with D perhaps matching TRBD1 (5 bases). This CDR3 is 14 amino acids long. V shed 6 bases and J shed 2 bases, with 13 bases lying between them. Germline V gives CDR1 MNHNY, CDR2 SVGAGI (reference sequence). CDR3 DNA sequence: TGTGCCAGCAGCCGGGGGGTACGCAACACTGAAGCTTTCTTT. It encodes CASSRGVRNTEAFF.